This TCR beta chain was observed in a study of T cell responses to AZD1222 COVID-19 vaccine. CDR1 and CDR2 from the germline V gene are KGHSH and LQKENI. The CDR3 is made up of 15 amino acids. Trimming cost V 0 bases and J 7 bases; bases outside gene matches: 7. Sequencing used immunoSEQ multiplex PCR; TCRdb keeps in-frame clones, though not all of them. The sample lists around 73,000 clones; approximately 89% were seen once. The chain is built from TRBV18 and TRBJ2-7; 9 bases match TRBD2. The source of this sequence is an adult who received the AZD1222 COVID-19 vaccine. Here the sequenced sample was peripheral blood, taken 28 days after the second AZD1222 dose. CDR3 nucleotide sequence: TGTGCCAGCTCACCACCCGCGGGGGGGCCGGGGGAGCAGTACTTC. Translated: CASSPPAGGPGEQYF.